The next 15 T cell receptor beta chains were all read from a single sample in a study of regulatory T cells in long-lasting Graves disease (TCRdb year 2021). The time point label, read with the paper, signifies: persistent/refractory GD, antithyroid drugs over 5 years with positive TRAb. For both TCR sequencing and RNA sequencing, RNA was extracted from PBMCs in TRIzol. Libraries were prepared through multiplex PCR. Sequencing instrument: Illumina HiSeq 4000. iRepertoire HTBI primers and Arm-PCR amplification of CDR3 regions were used to construct TCR beta libraries. The public reads were run again by TCRdb, first through fastp at Q25 and then through MiXCR, and only productive beta chains were kept. Each CDR3 protein appears once, grouped with its most common genes and DNA. The table for this sample lists 650,000 to 700,000 distinct CDR3 sequences; about 32% of them were counted only once. The ten largest clones add up to about 40% of the sample.

Specimen: peripheral blood mononuclear cells (PBMCs), collected when the disease was refractory, from a patient treated with antithyroid drugs. These receptors all stem from a female donor with Graves disease.

The chain combines TRBV12-5 with TRBJ2-3; no definite D call. The V end was cut by 1 base, the J end by 1 base, with 12 bases between. Germline V gives CDR1 LGHNT, CDR2 FRNRAP. There are 16 residues in the CDR3. CDR3 sequence (DNA): TGTGCTAGTGGTTTGGGCCTGCTCAGCGGCACAGATACGCAGTATTTT. As protein: CASGLGLLSGTDTQYF.

In its sample, this clonotype was seen a few times. The chain recombines TRBV7-9 with TRBJ1-1; unclear D gene. Deletions cut 3 bases from V and 4 bases from J, with 12 bases between. CDR3 size: 14 residues. CDR1 and CDR2 (germline): SEHNR, FQNEAQ (reference sequence). DNA of the CDR3: TGTGCCAGCAGCTTGCCGGAGGATGGCACTGAAGCTTTCTTT. This encodes CASSLPEDGTEAFF.

The chain employs TRBV4-1 and TRBJ2-7; the match to TRBD2 covers 9 bases. Germline CDR1 and CDR2: MGHRA and YSYEKL. With V trimmed by 2 bases and J by 6 bases, 5 bases remained unmatched. This CDR3 is built from 14 residues. As DNA, the CDR3 is TGCGCCAGCAGCCAAATCAGCGGGAGGATCGAGCAGTACTTC. Protein product: CASSQISGRIEQYF.

The CDR3 nucleotides read TGTGCCACCAGTGATTCAGGGAACTATGGCTACACCTTC. Its protein product is CATSDSGNYGYTF. This chain links TRBV24-1 with TRBJ1-2; maybe TRBD1 (5 bases). V was shortened by 2 bases and J by 2 bases, with 5 bases between the two germline ends. The CDR3 is 13 amino acids. Germline CDR1 and CDR2: KGHDR and SFDVKD.

This clonotype was observed a handful of times. The CDR3 here is CASSEGGRGSVTEAFF. The CDR3 coding sequence is TGTGCCAGCAGTGAAGGGGGCAGGGGTTCGGTCACTGAAGCTTTCTTT. The chain combines TRBV25-1 with TRBJ1-1; D is perhaps TRBD1 (6 bases). V was clipped by 2 bases and J by 4 bases, with 17 bases between them. CDR1 and CDR2 (germline): MGHDK, SYGVNS. The CDR3 contains 16 residues.

This clonotype was detected ten times or more. The rearrangement joins TRBV2 to TRBJ2-5, with TRBD2 identical over 11 bases. The CDR3 contains 14 residues. The J segment lost 2 bases and the V segment lost 10 bases, leaving 6 bases of the junction unmatched. Germline V lookup: CDR1 SNHLY, CDR2 FYNNEI. CDR3 amino acids: CAKKTSGAQETQYF. The DNA of the CDR3 is TGTGCCAAAAAGACTAGCGGGGCACAAGAGACCCAGTACTTC.

The chain uses TRBV27 and TRBJ2-5; tentatively, D is TRBD1 or TRBD2 (5 bases each). V lost 1 base, J lost 5 bases, and 11 bases lay in between. Germline-derived CDR1 and CDR2 are MNHEY and SMNVEV (reference sequence). The CDR3 has 14 residues. In nucleotides, the CDR3 is TGTGCCAGCAGTTTATACGGGGCATGGGAGACCCAGTACTTC. It specifies CASSLYGAWETQYF.

In its sample, this clonotype was seen many times. The J gene is TRBJ2-7, the V gene TRBV28; 9 positions agree with TRBD2. CDR3 length equals 16 residues. After removal of 6 bases from V and 3 bases from J, the junction contained 12 bases not matched to a gene. Per germline, CDR1 MDHEN and CDR2 SYDVKM. The CDR3 is CASSPKQAGGHYEQYF. The CDR3 nucleotides are TGTGCCAGCAGCCCCAAACAAGCGGGAGGTCACTACGAGCAGTACTTC.

This clonotype was detected many times. V usage is TRBV11-2 and J usage is TRBJ2-4; D ambiguous. The germline V gene encodes CDR1 SGHAT and CDR2 FQNNGV. CDR3 length equals 10 residues. Trimming removed 1 base from V and 15 bases from J, with 7 bases in between. The CDR3 coding sequence is TGTGCCAGCAGCTTAGCCCATGTGTACTTC. It codes for CASSLAHVYF.

J is TRBJ2-5 and V is TRBV28, with D possibly being TRBD1 (7 bases). In germline, CDR1 is MDHEN, CDR2 SYDVKM. V was trimmed by 6 bases and J by 4 bases, leaving 24 bases between them. CDR3 length: 17 residues. CDR3 bases: TGTGCCAGCAGCCTTTTCTCTTCACCAGGGGGAGGAGAGACCCAGTACTTC. Residues: CASSLFSSPGGGETQYF.

The rearrangement joins TRBV3-1 to TRBJ1-2, with D unclear. The CDR3 spans 14 residues. CDR1 is LGHDT, CDR2 YNNKEL, per germline (reference sequence). Trimming pared 0 bases from V and 3 bases from J, leaving 8 bases between. In DNA form, the CDR3 reads TGTGCCAGCAGCCAAGAGGGAGCGTACTATGGCTACACCTTC. Translation: CASSQEGAYYGYTF.

The rearrangement uses TRBV10-3 and TRBJ1-1; TRBD1 agrees at 7 bases. There are 15 residues in the CDR3. Germline values: CDR1 ENHRY, CDR2 SYGVKD. Trimming cost V 0 bases and J 5 bases; bases outside gene matches: 6. The CDR3 DNA reads as TGTGCCATCAGTGAGTCGAGACAGGGAGGGACTGAAGCTTTCTTT. Amino acids: CAISESRQGGTEAFF.

The chain carries TRBV30 and TRBJ2-7; 7 nucleotides line up with TRBD1. CDR1 is GTSNPN and CDR2 is SVGIG in the germline V gene (reference sequence). The CDR3 spans 13 residues. V was pared by 8 bases and J by 2 bases, with 9 bases of the junction left unmatched. The CDR3 protein is CATRVGGTYEQYF. DNA of the CDR3: TGTGCCACCCGGGTAGGGGGCACCTACGAGCAGTACTTC.

This sequence joins TRBV3-1 and TRBJ1-1; no clear D. This CDR3 is built from 13 residues. V lost 0 bases to trimming and J lost 7 bases, with 9 bases between them. CDR1 is LGHDT, CDR2 YNNKEL, per germline (reference sequence). The CDR3 region has the DNA TGTGCCAGCAGCCAAGATAGCCGGGATGAAGCTTTCTTT. It yields the protein CASSQDSRDEAFF.

The chain links TRBV29-1 to TRBJ2-2, with D unclear. Germline-derived CDR1 and CDR2 are SQVTM and ANQGSEA. Trimming cost V 2 bases and J 0 bases, with 4 bases left between them. This CDR3 contains 13 residues. The CDR3 reads CSVEQANTGELFF. DNA for the CDR3: TGCAGCGTTGAACAGGCGAACACCGGGGAGCTGTTTTTT.